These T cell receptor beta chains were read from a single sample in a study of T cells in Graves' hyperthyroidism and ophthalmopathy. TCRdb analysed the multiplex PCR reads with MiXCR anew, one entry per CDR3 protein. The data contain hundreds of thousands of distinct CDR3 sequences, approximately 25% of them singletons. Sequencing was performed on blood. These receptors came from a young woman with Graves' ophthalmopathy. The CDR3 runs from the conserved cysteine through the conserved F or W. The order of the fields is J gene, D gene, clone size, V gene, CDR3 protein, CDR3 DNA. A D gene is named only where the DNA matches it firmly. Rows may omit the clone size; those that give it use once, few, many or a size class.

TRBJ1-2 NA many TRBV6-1 CASRVSSGDYGYTF TGTGCCAGCAGGGTTTCAAGCGGGGACTATGGCTACACCTTC
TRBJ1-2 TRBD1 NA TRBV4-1 CASSQVGGGIQGALDGYTF TGCGCCAGCAGCCAAGTGGGGGGGGGAATACAGGGGGCTCTTGATGGCTACACCTTC
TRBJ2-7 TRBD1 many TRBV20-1 CSAKTGGVYEQYF TGCAGTGCTAAGACAGGGGGCGTCTACGAGCAGTACTTC
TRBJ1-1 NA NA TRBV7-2 CASSLSPSMNTEAFF TGTGCCAGCAGCTTAAGTCCAAGTATGAACACTGAAGCTTTCTTT
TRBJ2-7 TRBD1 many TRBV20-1 CSGDRGLYEQYF TGCAGTGGGGACAGGGGGCTCTACGAGCAGTACTTC
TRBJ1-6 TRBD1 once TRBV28 CASSQESDRLYRDSPLHF TGTGCCAGCAGCCAAGAGTCGGACAGGCTTTATCGTGACTCACCCCTCCACTTT
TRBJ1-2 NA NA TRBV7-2 CASSLEGLDYGYTF TGTGCCAGCAGCTTAGAGGGGCTCGACTATGGCTACACCTTC
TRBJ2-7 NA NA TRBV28 CASSLLRGWTYEQYF TGTGCCAGCAGTTTACTGAGGGGTTGGACCTACGAGCAGTACTTC
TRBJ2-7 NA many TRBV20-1 CSAEGKHVEQYF TGCAGTGCAGAGGGGAAGCATGTCGAGCAGTACTTC
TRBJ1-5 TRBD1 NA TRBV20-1 CSARGTGPRSQPQHF TGCAGTGCTAGAGGGACAGGGCCCCGGAGTCAGCCCCAGCATTTT
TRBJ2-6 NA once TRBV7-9 CASQQTGANVLTF TGTGCCAGCCAGCAAACTGGGGCCAACGTCCTGACTTTC
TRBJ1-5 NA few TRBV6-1 CASSNQGGSNQPQHF TGTGCCAGCAGTAATCAGGGAGGGAGTAATCAGCCCCAGCATTTT
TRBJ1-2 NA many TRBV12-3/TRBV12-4 CASSLALGGLYGYTF TGTGCCAGCAGTTTAGCGCTCGGGGGACTATATGGCTACACCTTC
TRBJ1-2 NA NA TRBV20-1 CSAAWLGGYGYTF TGCAGTGCCGCCTGGTTGGGTGGCTATGGCTACACCTTC
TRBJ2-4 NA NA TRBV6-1 CASSDNSLAKNIQYF TGTGCCAGCAGTGATAACTCCCTAGCCAAAAACATTCAGTACTTC
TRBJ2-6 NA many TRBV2 CASRIGAGANVLTF TGTGCCAGCAGAATAGGAGCCGGGGCCAACGTCCTGACTTTC
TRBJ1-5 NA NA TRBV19 CASSSYYNQPQHF TGTGCCAGTAGTAGCTACTACAATCAGCCCCAGCATTTT